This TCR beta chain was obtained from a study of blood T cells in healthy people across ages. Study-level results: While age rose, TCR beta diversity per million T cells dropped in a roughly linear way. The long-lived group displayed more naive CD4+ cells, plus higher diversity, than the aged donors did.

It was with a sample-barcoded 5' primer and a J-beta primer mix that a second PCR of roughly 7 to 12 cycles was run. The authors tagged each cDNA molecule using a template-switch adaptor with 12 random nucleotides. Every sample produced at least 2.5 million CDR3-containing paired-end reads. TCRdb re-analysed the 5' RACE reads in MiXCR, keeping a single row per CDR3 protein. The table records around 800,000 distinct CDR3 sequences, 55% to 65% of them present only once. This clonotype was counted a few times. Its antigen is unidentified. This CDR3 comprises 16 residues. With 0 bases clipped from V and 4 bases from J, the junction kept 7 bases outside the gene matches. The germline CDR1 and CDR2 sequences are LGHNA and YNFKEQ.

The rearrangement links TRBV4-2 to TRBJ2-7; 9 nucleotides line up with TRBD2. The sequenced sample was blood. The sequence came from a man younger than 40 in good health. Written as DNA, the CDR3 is TGTGCCAGCAGCCAAGATGGGGTAGCGGGGGTTTACGAGCAGTACTTC. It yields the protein CASSQDGVAGVYEQYF.